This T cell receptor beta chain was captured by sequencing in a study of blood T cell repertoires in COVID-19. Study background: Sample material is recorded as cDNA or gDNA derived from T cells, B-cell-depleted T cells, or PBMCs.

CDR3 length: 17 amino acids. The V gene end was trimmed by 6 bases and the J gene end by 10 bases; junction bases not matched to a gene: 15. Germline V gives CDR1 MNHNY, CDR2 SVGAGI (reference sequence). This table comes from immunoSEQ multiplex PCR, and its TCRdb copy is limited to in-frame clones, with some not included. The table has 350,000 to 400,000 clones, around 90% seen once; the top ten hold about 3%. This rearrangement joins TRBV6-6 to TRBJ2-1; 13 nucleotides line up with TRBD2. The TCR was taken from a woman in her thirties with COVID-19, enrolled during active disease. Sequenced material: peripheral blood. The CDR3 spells CASSRVLSGTSGVEQFF. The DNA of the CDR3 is TGTGCCAGCAGCCGAGTCCTATCCGGGACTAGCGGGGTAGAGCAGTTCTTC.